A single T cell receptor (beta chain) is shown here with its context. Its target is not known. Healthy HIV-negative adults without recent acute infections or vaccinations served as donors. Every donor, a Caucasian adult, lived in Nashville, Tennessee. This CDR3 contains 16 residues. J gave up 3 bases and V 4 bases, and 5 bases lay outside the gene matches. Germline V gene sequence: CDR1 MNHNS, CDR2 SASEGT. Clones were sequenced by immunoSEQ multiplex PCR, and TCRdb holds only the in-frame ones, with some missing. Among roughly 2.5 million clones listed, approximately 92% were seen once. The sample belongs to a study of shared clonotypes between healthy human individuals. Whole-study findings and limits: Generally, estimated richness proved larger in naive subsets than it did in memory subsets. It was observed that roughly 5% of naive CD4 clonotypes were shared across a handful of donors.

This receptor was taken from a man aged 18-30 years in good health. The sample taken for sequencing was naive CD4+ T cells sorted from blood. Subset noted: CD45RA+ positively selected. This chain joins TRBV6-1 and TRBJ2-3, with TRBD2 matching over 12 bases. CDR3 amino acids: CASSGLAGGRTDTQYF. CDR3 sequence (DNA): TGTGCCAGCAGTGGGCTAGCGGGGGGGCGAACAGATACGCAGTATTTT.